This TCR beta chain came from a study of blood T cell repertoires in COVID-19. The overall study: From the United States, Italy and Spain came samples of acute and convalescent COVID-19. Sources were T cells, B-cell-depleted T cells, or PBMCs; the material itself was cDNA or gDNA.

CDR1 MNHEY and CDR2 SMNVEV come from the germline V gene (reference sequence). Trimming at V came to 2 bases and at J to 4 bases, leaving 0 bases not matched to a gene. The length of the CDR3 is 14 residues. Original data processing: Reference gene primer amplification gave nucleated cell count estimates. Assay: immunoSEQ multiplex PCR; the TCRdb copy retains only in-frame clones and omits some. That table gives V, J and clone size, and the DNA gave D and trimming. The table lists fewer than 130,000 clones, 80% to 90% of them singletons. The sequence came from a woman aged 80 or over with acute or convalescent COVID-19. The sample consisted of peripheral blood. The chain joins TRBV27 to TRBJ2-1, with 9 bases aligning to TRBD2. This CDR3 is CASSLAGGYNEQFF. CDR3 coding DNA: TGTGCCAGCAGTTTAGCGGGGGGGTACAATGAGCAGTTCTTC.